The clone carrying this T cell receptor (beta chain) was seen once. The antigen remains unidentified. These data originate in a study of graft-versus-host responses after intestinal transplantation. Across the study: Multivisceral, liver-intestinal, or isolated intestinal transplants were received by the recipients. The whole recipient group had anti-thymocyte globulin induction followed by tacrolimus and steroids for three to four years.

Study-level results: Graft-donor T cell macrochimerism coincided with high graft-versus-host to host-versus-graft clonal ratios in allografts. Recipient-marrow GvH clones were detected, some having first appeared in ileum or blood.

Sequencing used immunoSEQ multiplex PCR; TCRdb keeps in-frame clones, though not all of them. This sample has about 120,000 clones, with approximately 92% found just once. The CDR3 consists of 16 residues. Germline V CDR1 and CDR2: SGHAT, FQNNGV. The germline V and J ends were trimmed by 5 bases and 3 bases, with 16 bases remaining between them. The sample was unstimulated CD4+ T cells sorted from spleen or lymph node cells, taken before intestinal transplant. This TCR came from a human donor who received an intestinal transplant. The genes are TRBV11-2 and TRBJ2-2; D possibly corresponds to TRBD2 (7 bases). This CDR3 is CASSRGGATYTGELFF. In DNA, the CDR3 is TGTGCCAGCAGCAGAGGGGGGGCCACTTACACCGGGGAGCTGTTTTTT.